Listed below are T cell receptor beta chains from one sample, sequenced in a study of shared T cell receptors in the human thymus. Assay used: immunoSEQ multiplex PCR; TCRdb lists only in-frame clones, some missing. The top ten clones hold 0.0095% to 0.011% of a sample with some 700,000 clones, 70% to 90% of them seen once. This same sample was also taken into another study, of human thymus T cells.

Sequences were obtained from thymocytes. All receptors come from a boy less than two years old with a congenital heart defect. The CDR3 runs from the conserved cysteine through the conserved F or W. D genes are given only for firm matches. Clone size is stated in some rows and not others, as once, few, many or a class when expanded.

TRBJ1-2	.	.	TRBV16	CASSQQAGDGYTF	TGTGCCAGCAGCCAACAGGCAGGGGATGGCTACACCTTC
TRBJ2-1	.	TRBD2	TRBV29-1	CSVEGTSGRISYNEQFF	TGCAGCGTTGAGGGGACTAGCGGGAGGATCTCCTACAATGAGCAGTTCTTC
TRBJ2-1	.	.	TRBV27	CASCRGGVAPNEQFF	TGTGCCAGCTGTCGGGGAGGAGTCGCCCCCAATGAGCAGTTCTTC
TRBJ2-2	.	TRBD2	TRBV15	CATSRGGGRPNTGELFF	TGTGCCACCAGCAGAGGGGGGGGTAGGCCGAACACCGGGGAGCTGTTTTTT
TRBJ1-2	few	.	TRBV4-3	CASSRAGTPKLDGYTF	TGCGCCAGCAGCCGAGCCGGGACTCCAAAACTAGATGGCTACACCTTC
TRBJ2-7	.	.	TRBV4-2	CASSQVQGKSYEQYF	TGTGCCAGCAGCCAAGTCCAGGGAAAGTCCTACGAGCAGTACTTC
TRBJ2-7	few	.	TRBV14	CASSLDSYEQYF	TGTGCCAGCAGTCTCGACAGCTACGAGCAGTACTTC
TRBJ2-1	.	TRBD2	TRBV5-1	CASSSTTSGRPRRNEQFF	TGCGCCAGCAGCTCTACGACTAGCGGGAGGCCGCGGAGGAATGAGCAGTTCTTC
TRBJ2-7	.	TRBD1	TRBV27	CASSFRGQGGFYEQYF	TGTGCCAGCAGTTTTAGGGGACAGGGTGGGTTCTACGAGCAGTACTTC
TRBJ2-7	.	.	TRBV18	CASSPRDTDYEQYF	TGTGCCAGCTCACCACGGGACACCGACTACGAGCAGTACTTC
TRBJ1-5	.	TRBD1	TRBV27	CASSPGTGSHQPQHF	TGTGCCAGCAGTCCAGGGACAGGGAGCCATCAGCCCCAGCATTTT
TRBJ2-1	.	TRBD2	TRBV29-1	CSGLLQREYNEQFF	TGCAGCGGACTCCTTCAGCGGGAGTACAATGAGCAGTTCTTC
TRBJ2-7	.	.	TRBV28	CASSLYPVVEQYF	TGTGCCAGCAGTTTATATCCAGTTGTCGAGCAGTACTTC
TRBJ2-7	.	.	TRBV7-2	CASSAQTTGTKGYEQYF	TGTGCCAGCAGCGCCCAAACTACCGGGACAAAAGGCTACGAGCAGTACTTC
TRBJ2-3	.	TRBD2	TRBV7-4	CASSSTSDERDTDTQYF	TGTGCCAGCAGCTCCACATCTGATGAGCGGGACACAGATACGCAGTATTTT
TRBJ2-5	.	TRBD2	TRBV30	CAWSKAGGPGETQYF	TGTGCCTGGAGTAAGGCGGGAGGGCCTGGGGAGACCCAGTACTTC
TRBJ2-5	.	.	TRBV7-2	CASSIPRETQYF	TGTGCCAGCAGCATCCCCCGGGAGACCCAGTACTTC
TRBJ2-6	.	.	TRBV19	CASSPSGSGANVLTF	TGTGCCAGTAGTCCCTCAGGTTCTGGGGCCAACGTCCTGACTTTC
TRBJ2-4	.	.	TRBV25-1	CASSGGGTENIQYF	TGTGCCAGCAGTGGGGGAGGTACAGAAAACATTCAGTACTTC
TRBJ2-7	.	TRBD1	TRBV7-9	CASSVRTGEWNEQYF	TGTGCCAGCAGCGTACGGACAGGGGAGTGGAACGAGCAGTACTTC
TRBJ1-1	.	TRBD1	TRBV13	CASSGPPGQGNTEAFF	TGTGCCAGCAGCGGACCCCCGGGACAGGGGAACACTGAAGCTTTCTTT
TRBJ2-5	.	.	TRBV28	CASSSPGKYQETQYF	TGTGCCAGCAGTTCCCCCGGGAAGTACCAAGAGACCCAGTACTTC
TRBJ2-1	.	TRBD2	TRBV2	CASSGSRTSGRGEQFF	TGTGCCAGCAGTGGATCCCGGACTAGCGGGAGGGGGGAGCAGTTCTTC
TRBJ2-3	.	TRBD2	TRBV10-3	CATSPGTSGTSTDTQYF	TGTGCCACCAGTCCAGGGACTAGCGGGACTAGCACAGATACGCAGTATTTT
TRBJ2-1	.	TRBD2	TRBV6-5	CASSYSTAGAYNEQFF	TGTGCCAGCAGTTACTCAACGGCGGGGGCCTACAATGAGCAGTTCTTC
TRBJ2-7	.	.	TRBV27	CASSFTGGSYEQYF	TGTGCCAGCAGTTTCACCGGGGGTAGCTACGAGCAGTACTTC
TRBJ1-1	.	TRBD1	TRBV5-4	CASSDRGWATEAFF	TGTGCCAGCAGCGACAGGGGATGGGCCACTGAAGCTTTCTTT
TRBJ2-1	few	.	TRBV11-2	CASSCGLHNEQFF	TGTGCCAGCAGCTGTGGACTTCATAATGAGCAGTTCTTC
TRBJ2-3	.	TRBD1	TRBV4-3	CASSQRGQNFGTDTQYF	TGCGCCAGCAGCCAGAGGGGACAGAACTTTGGCACAGATACGCAGTATTTT
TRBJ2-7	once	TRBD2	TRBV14	CASSQRSSGRNYEQYF	TGTGCCAGCAGCCAACGATCTAGCGGGAGGAACTACGAGCAGTACTTC
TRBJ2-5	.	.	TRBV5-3	CARSGPMNREETQYF	TGTGCCAGAAGCGGGCCAATGAACAGGGAAGAGACCCAGTACTTC
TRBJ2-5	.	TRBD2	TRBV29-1	CSVEEGTSGREYQETQYF	TGCAGCGTTGAAGAAGGGACTAGCGGGAGGGAGTACCAAGAGACCCAGTACTTC
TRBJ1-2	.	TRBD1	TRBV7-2	CASSLTGAERNGYTF	TGTGCCAGCAGCCTTACAGGGGCGGAGAGAAATGGCTACACCTTC
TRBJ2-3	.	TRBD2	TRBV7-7	CASSLGVTSGTDTQYF	TGTGCCAGCAGCTTAGGTGTGACTAGCGGGACAGATACGCAGTATTTT
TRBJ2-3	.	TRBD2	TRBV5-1	CASSLVAGVQDTQYF	TGCGCCAGCAGCTTGGTAGCGGGAGTTCAAGATACGCAGTATTTT
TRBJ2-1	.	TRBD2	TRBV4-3	CASSQDSGRYYSEQFF	TGCGCCAGCAGCCAAGATAGCGGGAGATATTACAGTGAGCAGTTCTTC
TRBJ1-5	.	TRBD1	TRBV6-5	CASGVWTGSNQPQHF	TGTGCCAGCGGGGTTTGGACAGGGAGCAATCAGCCCCAGCATTTT
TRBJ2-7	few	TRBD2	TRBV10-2	CASSRPAGVCSYEQYF	TGCGCCAGCAGCCGTCCCGCGGGGGTTTGCTCCTACGAGCAGTACTTC
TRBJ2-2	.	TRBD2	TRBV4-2	CASSHPPRGLAGRVWTGELFF	TGTGCCAGCAGCCATCCTCCAAGGGGACTAGCGGGAAGGGTGTGGACCGGGGAGCTGTTTTTT
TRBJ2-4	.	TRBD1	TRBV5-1	CASGLAGTGSTKNIQYF	TGCGCCAGCGGCCTGGCCGGGACAGGGAGTACCAAAAACATTCAGTACTTC
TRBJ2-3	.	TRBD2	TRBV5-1	CASSLGRERTDTQYF	TGCGCCAGCAGCTTGGGGCGGGAGCGCACAGATACGCAGTATTTT
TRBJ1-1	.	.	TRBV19	CASSIEGAGNTEAFF	TGTGCCAGTAGTATAGAAGGGGCAGGGAACACTGAAGCTTTCTTT
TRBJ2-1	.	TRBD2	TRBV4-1	CASSPGWGLAGGPGYNEQFF	TGCGCCAGCAGCCCTGGCTGGGGACTAGCGGGAGGGCCAGGTTACAATGAGCAGTTCTTC
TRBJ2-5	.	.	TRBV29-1	CSVEDGHRTQYF	TGCAGCGTTGAAGACGGACACCGGACCCAGTACTTC
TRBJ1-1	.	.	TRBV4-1	CASSRGRQGGGDTEAFF	TGCGCCAGCAGCCGTGGGAGGCAGGGAGGGGGAGACACTGAAGCTTTCTTT
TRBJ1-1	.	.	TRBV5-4	CASSLRSVGGTEAFF	TGTGCCAGCAGCTTGAGGTCGGTGGGGGGCACTGAAGCTTTCTTT